This entry describes one TCR beta chain. This specimen comes from a study of blood T cell repertoires in COVID-19. Study background: The origin of the acute and convalescent COVID-19 samples was the United States, Italy and Spain.

The method was immunoSEQ multiplex PCR; TCRdb's version includes in-frame clones alone and lacks a portion of them. The data contain around 330,000 clones, around 88% of them singletons. Seattle participants joined during active infection and were tracked over time. The CDR3 is 16 amino acids. The V end lost 5 bases, the J end lost 3 bases, and 14 bases lay between the germline ends. Per germline, CDR1 SEHNR and CDR2 FQNEAQ (reference sequence). The source of this sequence is a woman between 25 and 40 years old with COVID-19, enrolled during active disease. Specimen: peripheral blood. The V call is TRBV7-9, the J call TRBJ1-6; a weak D match, TRBD1 (6 bases). CDR3 nucleotides: TGTGCCAGCAGCCAAGCTTCAGGGGACTATAATTCACCCCTCCACTTT. It is translated as CASSQASGDYNSPLHF.